The entry below describes one T cell receptor beta chain. Antigen: not known. Naive-designated CD8 cells lacked CD45RO, were positively enriched for CCR7, and omitted terminally differentiated effector memory CD45RA+ cells. Profiled with immunoSEQ multiplex PCR; TCRdb holds only in-frame clones, not every one. The data contain hundreds of thousands of clones, around 96% of them singletons. CDR1 is MNHEY and CDR2 is SMNVEV in the germline V gene (reference sequence). The CDR3 spans 17 residues. With V trimmed by 2 bases and J by 5 bases, 12 bases remained unmatched. This entry belongs to a study of shared clonotypes between healthy human individuals. Findings and limits, study-wide: Generation probability values for non-shared clonotypes were lower than those for clonotypes shared by all four donors. Represented genetic and exposure-history diversity was restricted by having few donors. Rarefaction gave evidence that sorted-subset sequencing remained incomplete despite large depth.

The sequence was obtained from a woman between 25 and 40 years old in good health. The J gene is TRBJ2-7, the V gene TRBV27; 10 nucleotides line up with TRBD1. Material: naive CD8+ T cells sorted from blood. This chain's CDR3 is CASSLGQGTGVSHEQYF. The CDR3 DNA sequence: TGTGCCAGCAGTTTAGGCCAAGGGACAGGGGTTTCCCACGAGCAGTACTTC.